The present entry profiles one T cell receptor (beta chain) with its context. No antigen is known for it. Each single cDNA molecule received a unique molecular identifier. TCRdb processed the 5' RACE reads anew with MiXCR; each CDR3 protein has one entry. The table has around 67,000 distinct CDR3 sequences, 11% seen once. This CDR3 region has 17 residues. V gave up 4 bases and J gave up 4 bases; unmatched junction bases: 9. CDR1 and CDR2 (germline): SGHTA, FQGNSA. The record originates from a study of early T cells in non-severe SARS-CoV-2 infection. General study points: Sequences matched to VDJdb favored anti-spike CD8 responses, while private and CD4 specificities were missed.

This chain links TRBV7-2 with TRBJ2-3; the match to TRBD1 covers 12 bases. The receptor was derived from an adult who was a healthcare worker with PCR-confirmed SARS-CoV-2 infection or an uninfected control (not recorded which). The sample taken for sequencing was whole blood. CDR3: CASSSWDRGLLSDTQYF. For the CDR3, the DNA is TGTGCCAGCAGCTCCTGGGACAGGGGGCTTCTGTCAGATACGCAGTATTTT.